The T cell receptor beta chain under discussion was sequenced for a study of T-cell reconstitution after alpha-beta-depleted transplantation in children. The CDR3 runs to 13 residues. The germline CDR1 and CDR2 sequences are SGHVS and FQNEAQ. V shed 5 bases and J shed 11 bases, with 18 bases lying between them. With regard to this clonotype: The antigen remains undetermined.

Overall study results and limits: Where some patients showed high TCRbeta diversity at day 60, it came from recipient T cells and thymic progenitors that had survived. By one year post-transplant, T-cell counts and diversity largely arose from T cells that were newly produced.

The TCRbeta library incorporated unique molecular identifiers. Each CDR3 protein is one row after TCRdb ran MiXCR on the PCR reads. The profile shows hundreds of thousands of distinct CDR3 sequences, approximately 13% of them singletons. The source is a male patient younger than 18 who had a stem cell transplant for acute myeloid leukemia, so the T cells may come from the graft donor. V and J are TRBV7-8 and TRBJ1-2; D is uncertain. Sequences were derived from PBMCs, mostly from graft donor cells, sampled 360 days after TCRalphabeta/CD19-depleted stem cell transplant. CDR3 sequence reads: CASSQRLGGGYTF. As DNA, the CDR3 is TGTGCCAGCAGCCAGCGGTTGGGAGGTGGTTACACCTTC.